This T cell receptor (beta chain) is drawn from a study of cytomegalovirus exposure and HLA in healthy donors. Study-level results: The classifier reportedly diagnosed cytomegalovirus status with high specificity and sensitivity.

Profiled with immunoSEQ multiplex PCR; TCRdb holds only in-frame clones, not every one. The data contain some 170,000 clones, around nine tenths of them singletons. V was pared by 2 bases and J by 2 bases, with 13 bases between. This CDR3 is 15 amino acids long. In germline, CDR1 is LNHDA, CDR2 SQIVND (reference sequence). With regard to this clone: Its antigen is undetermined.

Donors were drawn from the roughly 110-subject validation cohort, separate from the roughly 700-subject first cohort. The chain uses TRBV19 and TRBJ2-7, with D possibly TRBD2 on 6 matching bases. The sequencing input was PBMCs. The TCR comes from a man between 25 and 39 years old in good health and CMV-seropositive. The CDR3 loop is CASSIPGTLTYEQYF. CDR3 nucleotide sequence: TGTGCCAGTAGTATACCCGGGACTCTCACCTACGAGCAGTACTTC.